These 32 T cell receptor beta chains were all obtained from the same sample, sequenced in a study of blood T cell repertoires in COVID-19. TCRdb keeps only in-frame clones here, not all; method: immunoSEQ multiplex PCR. The sample has about 250,000 clones, 65% to 85% seen once. Sequenced input: peripheral blood. These receptors were taken from a woman aged 80 or older with acute or convalescent COVID-19.

In its sample, this clone was seen a few times. The chain has TRBV29-1 and TRBJ1-6, with 7 positions matching TRBD1. From germline, CDR1 is SQVTM and CDR2 ANQGSEA. The J segment lost 6 bases and the V segment lost 4 bases, leaving 18 bases of the junction unmatched. The CDR3 is 18 amino acids. The CDR3 DNA is TGCAGCGTTGGGAGGGGGCTCGCTCCGGGTATATCTAATTCACCCCTCCACTTT. Translating gives CSVGRGLAPGISNSPLHF.

The rearrangement links TRBV15 to TRBJ2-3, with 9 positions matching TRBD2. CDR3 length: 17 amino acids. Germline CDR1 LNHNV, CDR2 YYDKDF (reference sequence). With V trimmed by 0 bases and J by 0 bases, 4 bases remained unmatched. The CDR3 region is CATSRDSSGGSTDTQYF. CDR3 DNA sequence: TGTGCCACCAGCAGAGACTCGAGCGGGGGGAGCACAGATACGCAGTATTTT.

The V and J genes are TRBV7-9 and TRBJ2-7; 8 nucleotides align to TRBD2. Germline CDR1 and CDR2: SEHNR and FQNEAQ (reference sequence). The junction had 8 bases not matched to a gene; V was cut back by 0 bases and J by 1 base. This CDR3 is built from 17 residues. The DNA for the CDR3 is TGTGCCAGCAGCTTAGCCAGCGGGGGCCTAATATCCTACGAGCAGTACTTC. Its translation is CASSLASGGLISYEQYF.

This chain connects TRBV2 to TRBJ1-6, with 8 bases lining up with TRBD1. CDR1 and CDR2 (germline): SNHLY, FYNNEI. Losses at the gene ends were 6 bases for V and 9 bases for J; bases not matched to a gene: 7. The CDR3 is 14 amino acids. CDR3 nucleotides: TGTGCCAGCAGGGGGGGACAGGCGAGTTCACCCCTCCACTTT. It translates to CASRGGQASSPLHF.

This clone was counted only a few times. The rearrangement joins TRBV11-1 to TRBJ2-3; 7 bases agree with TRBD2. CDR3 size: 15 residues. CDR1 and CDR2 from the germline V gene are SGHAT and FQDESV (reference sequence). J was trimmed by 1 base and V by 3 bases; bases with no gene match: 4. Here the CDR3 DNA reads TGTGCCAGCAGCTTGCAGCGGGGACGCACAGATACGCAGTATTTT. This encodes CASSLQRGRTDTQYF.

The genes are TRBV6-6 and TRBJ1-4; D is possibly TRBD1 (6 bases). CDR3 length: 15 amino acids. The V gene lost 4 bases and the J gene lost 5 bases, with 14 bases spanning the gap. Per germline, CDR1 MNHNY and CDR2 SVGAGI (reference sequence). In DNA form, the CDR3 reads TGTGCCAGCAGTTCGCTTGGACAGCCAAATGAAAAACTGTTTTTT. It encodes CASSSLGQPNEKLFF.

This clone has only a few counts. The V gene is TRBV6-4, the J gene TRBJ2-3, with D maybe TRBD1 (5 bases). The germline gives CDR1 MRHNA, CDR2 SNTAGT. The CDR3 has 14 residues. V dropped 4 bases and J dropped 8 bases, with 16 bases sitting between them. The CDR3 bases are TGTGCCAGCAGTGCGGGCCCCAGGGAAGGTACGCAGTATTTT. Translated, it gives CASSAGPREGTQYF.

The sample holds one count of this clone. The chain carries TRBV2 and TRBJ1-3; D gene ambiguous. V shed 6 bases and J shed 0 bases, with 12 bases lying between them. CDR1 is SNHLY and CDR2 is FYNNEI in the germline V gene. The CDR3 consists of 15 residues. The chain's CDR3 is CASSRDTYSGNTIYF. The CDR3 coding sequence is TGTGCCAGCAGCCGGGATACCTACTCTGGAAACACCATATATTTT.

The chain uses TRBV7-8 and TRBJ2-5; D not certain. Germline CDR1 and CDR2: SGHVS and FQNEAQ. CDR3 length: 13 amino acids. V lost 1 base, J lost 4 bases, and 7 bases lay in between. This chain's CDR3 is CASSLEPPETQYF. The CDR3 coding sequence is TGTGCCAGCAGCTTAGAGCCCCCAGAGACCCAGTACTTC.

This chain uses TRBV6-5 with TRBJ2-3; TRBD2 matches 11 bases. Losses at the gene ends were 7 bases for V and 5 bases for J; bases not matched to a gene: 8. The CDR3 is 15 residues long. CDR1 MNHEY and CDR2 SVGAGI come from the germline V gene. CDR3 protein: CASISTGTSGDTQYF. The DNA for the CDR3 is TGTGCCAGCATTTCAACCGGGACTAGCGGAGATACGCAGTATTTT.

The chain is built from TRBV6-5 and TRBJ1-2; a possible D gene is TRBD1 (6 bases). The V and J ends lost 7 bases and 2 bases respectively, with 14 bases between them. Germline CDR1 is MNHEY and CDR2 is SVGAGI. The CDR3 contains 14 residues. CDR3 in amino acids: CASTTGFKNYGYTF. The CDR3 region has the DNA TGTGCCAGCACGACAGGTTTTAAGAACTATGGCTACACCTTC.

The chain carries TRBV2 and TRBJ2-7; 14 nucleotides agree with TRBD2. Losses at the gene ends were 8 bases for V and 6 bases for J; bases not matched to a gene: 9. Germline loops: CDR1 SNHLY, CDR2 FYNNEI. The length of the CDR3 is 15 residues. The CDR3 here is CASSPGLAGVFEQYF. CDR3 DNA: TGTGCCAGCTCTCCGGGACTAGCGGGAGTCTTCGAGCAGTACTTC.

The chain recombines TRBV3-1 (or the pseudogene TRBV3-2) with TRBJ2-1; no clear D. The V end was cut by 0 bases, the J end by 10 bases, with 13 bases between. The germline V gene encodes CDR1 LGHDT and CDR2 YNNKEL (reference sequence). The CDR3 consists of 14 residues. The CDR3 is CASSQDITSREQFF. CDR3 DNA: TGTGCCAGCAGCCAAGATATCACGTCACGGGAGCAGTTCTTC.

The chain uses TRBV6-5 and TRBJ1-5; 10 nucleotides match TRBD1. Trimming removed 8 bases from V and 4 bases from J; junction bases left unmatched: 5. The germline CDR1 and CDR2 sequences are MNHEY and SVGAGI. This CDR3 contains 14 residues. In DNA form, the CDR3 reads TGTGCCAGCGGGACAGGGGTCTATAATCAGCCCCAGCATTTT. Residues: CASGTGVYNQPQHF.

The chain combines TRBV4-1 with TRBJ1-2; D remains ambiguous. The V gene lost 1 base and the J gene lost 4 bases, with 16 bases spanning the gap. Germline CDR1 is MGHRA and CDR2 is YSYEKL. This CDR3 is 16 amino acids long. As DNA, the CDR3 is TGCGCCAGCAGCCAAGGCAAGCAGGTATCTTTCTATGGCTACACCTTC. Translated, it gives CASSQGKQVSFYGYTF.

Only a few counts were recorded for this clone. The chain combines TRBV29-1 with TRBJ2-1, with 10 bases lining up with TRBD1. The CDR3 consists of 14 residues. Germline lookup yields CDR1 SQVTM and CDR2 ANQGSEA. J was trimmed by 3 bases and V by 5 bases; bases with no gene match: 4. CDR3 sequence (DNA): TGCAGCGTTACCGGACAGGGGGGCTACAATGAGCAGTTCTTC. Encoded protein: CSVTGQGGYNEQFF.

Of note for this clone: In the same sample, other DNA sequences code for this CDR3. This sequence joins TRBV29-1 and TRBJ2-5; possibly TRBD1 for D (6 bases). V gave up 3 bases and J gave up 4 bases, with 12 bases separating them. This CDR3 has 13 amino acids. Germline CDR1 reads SQVTM; CDR2 reads ANQGSEA. The CDR3 is CSVDRGLGETQYF. The CDR3 nucleotides read TGCAGCGTTGATAGGGGGTTAGGAGAGACCCAGTACTTC.

This chain links TRBV20-1 with TRBJ2-5; D might be TRBD1 (6 bases). V dropped 3 bases and J dropped 5 bases, with 16 bases sitting between them. The CDR3 extends over 14 amino acids. Germline V gene lookup returns CDR1 DFQATT and CDR2 SNEGSKA (reference sequence). CDR3 residues: CSASGLGAGETQYF. The CDR3 DNA follows: TGCAGTGCTAGTGGTCTGGGGGCCGGGGAGACCCAGTACTTC.

The chain joins TRBV5-1 to TRBJ1-2; no firm D call. The V gene lost 4 bases and the J gene lost 4 bases, with 14 bases spanning the gap. This CDR3 region has 14 residues. The germline CDR1 and CDR2 sequences are SGHRS and YFSETQ. The CDR3 DNA follows: TGCGCCAGCAGCCCGGCGACTGGGAGCTATGGCTACACCTTC. Its translation: CASSPATGSYGYTF.

The chain couples TRBV5-1 to TRBJ1-1, with a weak D call TRBD1 (5 bases). The CDR3 sequence is 15 residues long. The germline V gene has CDR1 SGHRS and CDR2 YFSETQ. V was cut by 0 bases and J by 0 bases, with 9 bases left in between. The CDR3 loop is CASSLGGAMNTEAFF. The CDR3 bases are TGCGCCAGCAGCTTGGGTGGGGCTATGAACACTGAAGCTTTCTTT.

This clone turned up a few times. The V gene is TRBV9, the J gene TRBJ2-1; 12 nucleotides agree with TRBD2. Germline CDR1 reads SGDLS; CDR2 reads YYNGEE. Trimming at V came to 4 bases and at J to 3 bases, leaving 5 bases not matched to a gene. The CDR3 totals 16 residues. The CDR3 DNA follows: TGTGCCAGCAGCACCCAACTAGCGGGAGGCTACAATGAGCAGTTCTTC. Translating it yields CASSTQLAGGYNEQFF. The entire variable domain, with the rest obtained from reference TRBV9 and TRBJ2-1, is as follows: DSGVTQTPKHLITATGQRVTLRCSPRSGDLSVYWYQQSLDQGLQFLIQYYNGEERAKGNILERFSAQQFPDLHSELNLSSLELGDSALYFCASSTQLAGGYNEQFFGPGTRLTVL.

J is TRBJ2-1 and V is TRBV21-1; TRBD2 was called by the table and not checked on the DNA. TRBV21-1 is tagged as a pseudogene. CDR3 length: 18 amino acids. CDR3 sequence (DNA): TGTGCCAGCAGCAAACCCACAGCTAGCGGGATATCCTACAATGAGCAGTTCTTC. Its protein is CASSKPTASGISYNEQFF.

The CDR3 DNA reads TGTGCCAGCAGCTTAGATCTAGCGGGGGGGTTGGTCCAAGAGACCCAGTACTTC. It specifies CASSLDLAGGLVQETQYF. The V gene is TRBV7-2, the J gene TRBJ2-5, with 12 bases fitting TRBD2. The CDR3 extends over 18 amino acids. Trimming removed 1 base from V and 1 base from J; junction bases left unmatched: 7. Germline loops: CDR1 SGHTA, CDR2 FQGNSA.

The chain uses TRBV12-1 and TRBJ1-6; TRBD1, the table's D call, was not compared with the DNA. TRBV12-1 is described as a pseudogene. This CDR3 spans 19 amino acids. CDR3 amino acids: CASSFSRRGQGSYNSPLHF. The CDR3 DNA sequence: TGTGCCAGCAGCTTTTCGCGGAGGGGGCAGGGCTCCTATAATTCACCCCTCCACTTT.

In this sample, this clone turned up once. The genes are TRBV5-5 and TRBJ2-3; 8 bases line up with TRBD1. The V gene end was trimmed by 1 base and the J gene end by 1 base; junction bases not matched to a gene: 2. The CDR3 spans 15 residues. Germline CDR1 is SGHKS and CDR2 is YYEKEE (reference sequence). CDR3 coding DNA: TGTGCCAGCAGCTTGCCGGGACAGGGCACAGATACGCAGTATTTT. It is translated as CASSLPGQGTDTQYF.

The chain combines TRBV18 with TRBJ1-2; D remains unclear. The germline gives CDR1 KGHSH, CDR2 LQKENI. The ends were cut back, 3 bases at V and 3 bases at J, with 20 bases in the middle. The CDR3 totals 17 residues. CDR3 region: CASSPGPGGGHYYGYTF. The CDR3 DNA reads TGTGCCAGCTCACCTGGGCCGGGCGGAGGCCACTACTATGGCTACACCTTC. Looking up the rest from reference TRBV18 and TRBJ1-2 gives the full variable domain: NAGVMQNPRHLVRRRGQEARLRCSPMKGHSHVYWYRQLPEEGLKFMVYLQKENIIDESGMPKERFSAEFPKEGPSILRIQQVVRGDSAAYFCASSPGPGGGHYYGYTFGSGTRLTVV.

Remarks on this clone: At one end the junction does not follow the germline gene, possibly because of a read error. The J gene is TRBJ2-1, the V gene TRBV30, with 11 positions matching TRBD2. This CDR3 has 13 amino acids. The germline V gene has CDR1 GTSNPN and CDR2 SVGIG (reference sequence). CDR3 sequence: CVWSVLAGVEQFF. The CDR3 region has the DNA TGTGTCTGGAGTGTACTAGCGGGAGTTGAGCAGTTCTTC.

As to this clone: The junction and the germline gene differ at one end; a read error may be behind it. This sequence joins TRBV2 and TRBJ2-3; TRBD1 agrees at 7 bases. This CDR3 comprises 17 residues. CDR1 is SNHLY, CDR2 FYNNEI, per germline. CDR3: CASSKAWTGGSRDTQYF. The CDR3 DNA sequence: TGTGCCAGCAGTAAAGCCTGGACAGGTGGAAGTAGAGATACGCAGTATTTT.

The chain recombines TRBV19 with TRBJ1-5; TRBD1 aligns across 9 bases. The CDR3 has 15 amino acids. With V trimmed by 4 bases and J by 6 bases, 7 bases remained unmatched. The germline V gene encodes CDR1 LNHDA and CDR2 SQIVND (reference sequence). CDR3 in DNA: TGTGCCAGTAGTACCCGGACAGGGGAACCTCAGCCCCAGCATTTT. Its translation is CASSTRTGEPQPQHF.

The count of this clone is one. The chain joins TRBV5-4 to TRBJ2-2; D gene ambiguous. The V and J ends lost 1 base and 7 bases respectively, with 11 bases between them. Per germline, CDR1 SGHNT and CDR2 YYREEE (reference sequence). The CDR3 is 14 amino acids. CDR3 coding DNA: TGTGCCAGCAGCTTGAGTTCCGGGTACGGGGAGCTGTTTTTT. Translation gives CASSLSSGYGELFF.

This clone was recorded only once. CDR3 DNA: TGCGCCAGCAGCTACGACGGCGCGGGAGGGTCCTACAATGAGCAGTTCTTC. Encoded protein: CASSYDGAGGSYNEQFF. The gene calls are TRBV5-1 and TRBJ2-1; 9 bases agree with TRBD2. Germline trimming cut 3 bases from V and 1 base from J; bases unmatched to any gene: 8. CDR3 length: 17 residues. Looked up from germline, CDR1 is SGHRS and CDR2 is YFSETQ.

The rearrangement uses TRBV18 and TRBJ2-5, with D possibly TRBD2 on 6 matching bases. The CDR3 has 18 amino acids. Germline CDR1 reads KGHSH; CDR2 reads LQKENI. V lost 2 bases and J 4 bases, leaving 23 bases between the germline ends. CDR3 in amino acids: CASSPGQEGRYSGETQYF. The CDR3 bases are TGTGCCAGCTCACCAGGCCAGGAGGGAAGATACTCCGGAGAGACCCAGTACTTC.